This T cell receptor (beta chain) emerged from a study of cytomegalovirus exposure and HLA in healthy donors (dated by TCRdb to 2016 to 2017). Study-level background: An earlier analysis of roughly 500 of the donors reported approximately 270 Gb of sequence data and 117 million unique TCR beta sequences from roughly 200 million T cells. The T cell repertoires of around 670 subjects were profiled by immunosequencing and related to cytomegalovirus serostatus. The study combined high-throughput TCR immunosequencing, statistical association of individual TCRs with disease status, and machine learning to predict cytomegalovirus infection status. Rather than drawing on any new phenotypic data, the later analysis identified candidate immune exposures from TCR beta sequences and the way those sequences occurred across donors. Donor age, sex, ethnicity and CMV serostatus were compiled together with the repertoire data. The study aimed to test whether signatures of past pathogen exposure could be identified by cataloging public T cell receptors. The number of typed donors differed by locus: about 620-630 for A, B, C, DRB1 and DQB1; approximately 530 for DQA1; 606 for DPA1; and some 470 for DPB1. Four or five DR-DQ haplotypes were handled as single units for association and clustering because linkage in the cohort was strong. Roughly 300 gigabases of sequencing data and around 80 million unique TCR sequences made up an early release that covered 500 to 700 HLA-typed donors. To study patterns of TCR occurrence, a later analysis re-analyzed previously published TCR beta repertoires from 600 to 750 donors and added high-resolution HLA genotyping. Among almost 400 genotyped donors of the cohort, an average of about 240,000 unique TCR beta nucleotide sequences were sequenced per donor, about a sixth of them non-productive. Genome-wide SNP genotypes for about 65% of the roughly 670 donors were used in a later genetic analysis, which treated that subset as a discovery cohort. In addition to the first cohort of around 670 subjects, a separate validation cohort of 130 or so different subjects was used. To decide whether each TCR beta V gene segment behaved as functional or pseudogenic, an earlier analysis of approximately 620 of the donors relied on high-throughput TCR beta sequencing. HLA typing included class I and class II loci at four-digit resolution. Every discovery cohort repertoire had been produced on one sequencing platform. The genetic ancestry cluster associated with self-reported Caucasian donors included 70% to 85% of the roughly 400 genotyped donors.

The cohort comprised around 700 healthy bone marrow donors. At the time of sampling, every cohort member was nominally healthy, though immune exposures that went unrecorded were likely present. The donor was CMV seronegative and was included in the group of about 400 seronegative cohort members. A peripheral blood sample was collected from each donor, and TCR beta sequencing was performed on peripheral blood mononuclear cells. Genomic DNA extraction from the blood cell samples was performed with the Qiagen DNeasy Blood Extraction Kit. A remark on this clone: No antigen is known for it. Base qualities are not at hand, and no much larger clone is one base apart.

The investigation overall reported the following: For the cohort, immune exposure information was limited to CMV serostatus. Linkage disequilibrium might explain the correlated functional status among segregating V segments, but an unknown experimental factor could not be excluded. According to a later analysis, most CMV-associated TCR beta chains appeared to be HLA-restricted, and the HLA associations seemed to be driven largely by CMV exposure. The study listed over 150 TCR beta chains as associated with cytomegalovirus. The earlier analysis of some 540 of the donors excluded about 16 rarely observed V segments, including chromosome 9 orphons, because counts were too low. A further reported finding was that TCR beta sequences accurately predicted the HLA-A and HLA-B alleles for most subjects in the first cohort. According to a later analysis, parvovirus B19, influenza, CMV and Epstein-Barr virus appeared linked to several top co-occurrence clusters. A cluster of highly shared sequence variants was judged likely to represent a technical artifact of the sequencing pipeline. The cohort was sequenced for TCR beta chains only, and without alpha or paired-chain data the features that could be detected were limited. It was suggested by the authors that the approach could potentially be generalized to other disease states and immunological phenotypes. V-gene and J-gene trimming of TCR beta chains was associated with a missense DCLRE1C variant in a later genetic analysis, and the association was replicated in an independent cohort. According to a later analysis, TCR association rates differed among HLA loci, with DRB1 alleles showing the most associated TCRs and HLA-C alleles showing the fewest. In a later genetic analysis, fewer N-insertions in productive TCRs were reported among donors in an Asian-associated ancestry cluster than the approximately 670-donor mean. Three of the identified cytomegalovirus-associated TCR beta chains were confirmed in vitro to be specific for cytomegalovirus antigens. In a later analysis, HLA-associated TCR beta chains were found to be more clonally expanded and to have lower generation probabilities than equally common non-associated chains. While some public TCRs were present in many individuals, most TCR sequences turned up only very rarely across donors. When HLA alleles, especially DR and DQ, strongly co-occurred, attributing TCR associations to individual alleles was difficult. The classifier was reported to diagnose cytomegalovirus status with high specificity and sensitivity in both the original cohort and the validation cohort. The presence/absence analyses assumed that sequencing depth was roughly uniform across donors, and that assumption may not be true. In an earlier analysis of around 600 of the donors, most TCR beta V segments were observed in productive rearrangements about 90% or about 30% of the time, broadly matching IMGT annotations. Because HLA typing was unavailable for some donors at each locus, only the typed subset was used in association tests. The 87-base-pair reads could not distinguish some IMGT-functional V segments, including TRBV6-2 and TRBV6-3, so those segments were excluded. At a false discovery rate of 0.05, a later analysis linked under 20,000 TCR beta sequences to specific HLA alleles.

Deletion took 3 bases off V and 7 bases off J, with a span of 13 bases between the germline ends. The CDR3 runs 13 residues from the cysteine to the phenylalanine. Only the CDR3 portion is preserved as DNA: 39 bases, with reading frame beginning at the first base. As encoded in the germline V gene, CDR1 is SGHRS while CDR2 is YFSETQ. The method behind the library was the immunoSEQ multiplex PCR assay. A mixture of 60 forward primers for TCR Vbeta segments and 13 reverse primers for TCR Jbeta segments was used in the multiplex PCR. The CDR3 region of rearranged TCR beta genes was amplified from genomic DNA with a multiplex PCR assay. On the Illumina HiSeq System, the amplified TCR beta libraries were sequenced as 87-base-pair reads. In the authors' own workflow: Across the 670 or so repertoires, a later analysis counted 60 million to 90 million unique TCR beta chains, around 11 million of which were shared by at least two donors. Raw reads were error-corrected and collapsed into unique sequences by a nearest-neighbor algorithm in which closely related sequences were merged to remove PCR and sequencing errors. To assign V, D and J gene segments, CDR3 sequences were aligned to IMGT reference sequences. For a sequence to be retained, a match of at least six nucleotides was required to both a V gene segment and a J gene segment. A rearrangement was called productive if the CDR3 had no stop codons and remained in frame with V and J, and every other rearrangement was called non-productive. CDR3 was defined by IMGT convention, running from the second conserved V-encoded cysteine to the conserved J-encoded phenylalanine. The earlier analysis of about 640 of the donors excluded any sequence lacking an unambiguous match to a single V gene segment. In an earlier analysis of approximately 550 of the donors, V segments were called functional above 56.7% productive rearrangements and were called segregating when the between-donor standard deviation exceeded 5%. A statistical classification framework was built for diagnosing cytomegalovirus status from the catalog of TCR beta chain sequences. In a later analysis, TCR nucleotide sequences were compared against IMGT/GENE-DB human TR gene sequences so that V and J genes could be assigned. A later analysis assigned CDR3 sequences and most-parsimonious VDJ recombination scenarios with the TCRdist pipeline. In a later analysis, each TCR beta chain was defined by its CDR3 amino acid sequence together with its V-gene family, and reads lacking a unique V-gene family were excluded. As a way to deal with suspected cross-contamination and a sequencing artifact, a later analysis dropped 450 to 600 nucleotide sequences that were highly shared and had low generation probability. In a later analysis, a clonal expansion index for each public chain was calculated from normalized within-repertoire ranks of inferred template counts. A later analysis computed generation probabilities with a VDJ recombination model fitted to out-of-frame rearrangements, and checked the results against IGoR. In a later analysis, hypergeometric tests were used to score TCR-TCR, TCR-HLA and TCR-CMV co-occurrence, with a repertoire-size bias correction applied to TCR pairs. A later analysis estimated false discovery rates by permuting HLA or CMV assignments 20 times. In a later analysis, co-occurring TCRs were grouped using DBSCAN, and TCRdist sequence similarity was added for clustering within HLA-allele-positive subsets. Repertoires with fewer than 30,000 or more than 120,000 public chains, plus five repertoires with anomalous nucleotide sharing, were excluded from co-occurrence clustering. TCRdb took this table from immuneACCESS and kept in-frame rearrangements with V and J called. Such tables lack part of the clones; where checked against another copy, unresolved V genes explain under half of the gap, and the rest is unexplained. For V, J and clone size, that table is used; D and trimming come from the DNA. The sample table records 150,000 to 200,000 clones; about 75% of these occur just once. Together, the top ten hold approximately 2% of the sample.

The rearrangement joined TRBV5-1 to TRBJ1-2; matching of 5 bases hints at TRBD1 as the D gene. This TCR came from a female donor in good health and CMV-seronegative. Material: PBMCs. The DNA sequence is TGCGCCAGCAGCTCCGGGTCAGGGCCTGGCTACACCTTC. This gives the protein CASSSGSGPGYTF.